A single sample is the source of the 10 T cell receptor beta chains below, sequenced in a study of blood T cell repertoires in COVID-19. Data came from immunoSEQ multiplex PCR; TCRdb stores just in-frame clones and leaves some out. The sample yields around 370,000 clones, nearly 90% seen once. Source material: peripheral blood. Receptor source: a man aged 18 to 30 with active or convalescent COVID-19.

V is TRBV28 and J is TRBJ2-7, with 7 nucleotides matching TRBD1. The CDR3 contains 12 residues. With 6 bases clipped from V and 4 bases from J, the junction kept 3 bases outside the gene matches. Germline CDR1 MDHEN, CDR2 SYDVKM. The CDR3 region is CASRRGQYEQYF. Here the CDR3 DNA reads TGTGCCAGCAGACGGGGACAGTACGAGCAGTACTTC.

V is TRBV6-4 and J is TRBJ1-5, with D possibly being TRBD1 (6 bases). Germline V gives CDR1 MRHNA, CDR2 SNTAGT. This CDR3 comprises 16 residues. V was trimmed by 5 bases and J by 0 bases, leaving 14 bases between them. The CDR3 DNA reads TGTGCCAGCAGTATTAGGGGACACCTTAGCAATCAGCCCCAGCATTTT. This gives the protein CASSIRGHLSNQPQHF.

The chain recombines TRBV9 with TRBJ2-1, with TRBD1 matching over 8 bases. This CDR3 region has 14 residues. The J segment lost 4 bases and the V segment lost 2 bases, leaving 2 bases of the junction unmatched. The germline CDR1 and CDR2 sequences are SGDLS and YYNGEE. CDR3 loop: CASSVDRVYNEQFF. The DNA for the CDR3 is TGTGCCAGCAGCGTGGACAGGGTTTACAATGAGCAGTTCTTC.

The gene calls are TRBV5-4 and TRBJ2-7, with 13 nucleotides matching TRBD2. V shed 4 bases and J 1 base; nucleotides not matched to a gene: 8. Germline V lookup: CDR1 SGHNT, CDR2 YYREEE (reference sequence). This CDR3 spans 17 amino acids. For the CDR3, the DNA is TGTGCCAGCAGCCAAGGACTAGCGGGAGTCACGTCCTACGAGCAGTACTTC. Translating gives CASSQGLAGVTSYEQYF. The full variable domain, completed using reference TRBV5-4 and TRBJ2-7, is ETGVTQSPTHLIKTRGQQVTLRCSSQSGHNTVSWYQQALGQGPQFIFQYYREEENGRGNFPPRFSGLQFPNYSSELNVNALELDDSALYLCASSQGLAGVTSYEQYFGPGTRLTVT.

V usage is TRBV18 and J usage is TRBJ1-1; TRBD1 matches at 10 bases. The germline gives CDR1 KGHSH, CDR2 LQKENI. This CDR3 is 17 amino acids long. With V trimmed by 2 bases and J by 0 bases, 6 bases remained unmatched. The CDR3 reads CASSPSGTGVMNTEAFF. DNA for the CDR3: TGTGCCAGCTCACCATCCGGGACAGGGGTAATGAACACTGAAGCTTTCTTT.

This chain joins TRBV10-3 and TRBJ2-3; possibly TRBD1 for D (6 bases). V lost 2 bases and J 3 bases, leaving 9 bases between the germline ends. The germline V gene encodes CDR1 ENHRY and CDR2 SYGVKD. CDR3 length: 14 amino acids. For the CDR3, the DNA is TGTGCCATCAGTGAGCCCGGACAGACAGATACGCAGTATTTT. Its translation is CAISEPGQTDTQYF.

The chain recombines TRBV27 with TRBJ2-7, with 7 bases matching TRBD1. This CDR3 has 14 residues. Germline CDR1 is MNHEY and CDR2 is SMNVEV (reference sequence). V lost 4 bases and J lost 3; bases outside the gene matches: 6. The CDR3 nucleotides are TGTGCCAGCAGTTGGGACAGCAGAAACTACGAGCAGTACTTC. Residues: CASSWDSRNYEQYF.

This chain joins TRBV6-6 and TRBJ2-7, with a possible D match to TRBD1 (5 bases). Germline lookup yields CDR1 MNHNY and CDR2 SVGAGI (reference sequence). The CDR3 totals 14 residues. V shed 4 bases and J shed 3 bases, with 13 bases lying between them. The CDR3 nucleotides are TGTGCCAGCAGTTGGTCCCAGGGATTCTACGAGCAGTACTTC. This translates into CASSWSQGFYEQYF.

CDR3 nucleotides: TGTGCCAGCAGCGCCGGGACAGACTACAATGAGCAGTTCTTC. It encodes CASSAGTDYNEQFF. This chain joins TRBV9 and TRBJ2-1, with 7 bases lining up with TRBD1. V lost 3 bases and J lost 3; bases outside the gene matches: 3. This CDR3 region has 14 residues. Germline V gives CDR1 SGDLS, CDR2 YYNGEE. Supplemented by reference TRBV9 and TRBJ2-1, the full variable domain reads DSGVTQTPKHLITATGQRVTLRCSPRSGDLSVYWYQQSLDQGLQFLIQYYNGEERAKGNILERFSAQQFPDLHSELNLSSLELGDSALYFCASSAGTDYNEQFFGPGTRLTVL.

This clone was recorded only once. As DNA, the CDR3 is TGCGCCAGCAGCCAAGATCTACTAGCGGGTTCCTACAATGAGCAGTTCTTC. It codes for CASSQDLLAGSYNEQFF. The V gene is TRBV4-3, the J gene TRBJ2-1, with 9 bases identical to TRBD2. This CDR3 is 17 amino acids long. The V gene end was trimmed by 0 bases and the J gene end by 1 base; junction bases not matched to a gene: 4. From germline, CDR1 is LGHNA and CDR2 YSLEER.